This TCR beta chain was obtained from a study of identical twins. Broader study findings: Within cord blood, abundant beta clonotypes carried fewer insertions, but memory repertoires showed no such trend.

cDNA carried unique molecular identifiers, and a universal primer site was added by template switching. TCRdb re-called the 5' RACE reads through MiXCR, storing one row per CDR3 protein. The sample holds roughly 630,000 distinct CDR3 sequences, about 7.1% seen once. Among all donors, each was a healthy Caucasian. The junction had 10 bases not matched to a gene; V was cut back by 5 bases and J by 6 bases. The CDR3 covers 16 residues. Germline values: CDR1 SEHNR, CDR2 FQNEAQ (reference sequence). For this clonotype: Its specificity is not known.

The sample was also linked to a second study, of yellow fever vaccine responses in identical twins.

Sequenced: PBMCs. The chain joins TRBV7-9 to TRBJ2-2; 9 bases are a match to TRBD1. The sequence came from a woman under 30 in good health. CDR3 in DNA: TGTGCCAGCAGCCCTGGGGGACAGGGAACCGCCGGGGAGCTGTTTTTT. It is translated as CASSPGGQGTAGELFF.